The T cell receptor (beta chain) under discussion was sequenced for a study of beta chain features in type 1 diabetes. As to this clone: Its antigen is unidentified.

Findings and caveats of the study: Sequencing of cDNA might inflate the share of cells that strongly express TCR. Within each of all four CD4+ subsets, Type 1 diabetes patients had TCRB CDR3s that were moderately but significantly shorter.

Trimming pared 3 bases from V and 8 bases from J, leaving 13 bases between. In germline, CDR1 is SGHTA, CDR2 FQGNSA. This CDR3 is 14 amino acids long. What was sequenced were expressed TCRB transcripts, since all of the isolated RNA had been reverse transcribed. The method was immunoSEQ multiplex PCR; TCRdb's version includes in-frame clones alone and lacks a portion of them. The sample has some 350,000 clones, about 10% seen once; the top ten hold less than 0.65%. The sequenced material came from central memory CD4+ T cells from blood. This clonotype was sampled from a man in his thirties or forties with type 1 diabetes. The genes are TRBV7-2 and TRBJ2-2; TRBD1 is a possible D gene (6 bases). CDR3 coding DNA: TGTGCCAGCAGCTTGTGGGACATTGGGGGGGAGCTGTTTTTT. This codes for CASSLWDIGGELFF.